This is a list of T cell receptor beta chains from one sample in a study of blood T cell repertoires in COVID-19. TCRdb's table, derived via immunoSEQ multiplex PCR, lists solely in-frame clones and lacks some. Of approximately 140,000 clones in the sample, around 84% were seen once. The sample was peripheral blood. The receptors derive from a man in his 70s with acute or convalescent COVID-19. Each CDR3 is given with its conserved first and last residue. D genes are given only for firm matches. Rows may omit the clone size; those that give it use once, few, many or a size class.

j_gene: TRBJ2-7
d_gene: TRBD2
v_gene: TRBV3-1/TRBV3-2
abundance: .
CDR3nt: TGTGCCAGCAGTCCCGTGGGTAGCGGGAGAGTGGGCTACGAGCAGTACTTC
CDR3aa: CASSPVGSGRVGYEQYF

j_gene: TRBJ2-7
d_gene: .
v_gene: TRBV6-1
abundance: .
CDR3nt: TGTGCCAGCAGTGAAGGCGACAGTTACGAGCAGTACTTC
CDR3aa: CASSEGDSYEQYF

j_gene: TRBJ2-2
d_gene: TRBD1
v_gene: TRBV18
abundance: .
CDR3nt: TGTGCCAGCTCACCACCACAGGGGGCCGGCACCGGGGAGCTGTTTTTT
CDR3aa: CASSPPQGAGTGELFF

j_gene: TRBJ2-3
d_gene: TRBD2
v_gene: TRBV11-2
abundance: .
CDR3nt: TGTGCCAGCAGCTCTCACGGACTAGCTAGCACAGATACGCAGTATTTT
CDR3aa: CASSSHGLASTDTQYF

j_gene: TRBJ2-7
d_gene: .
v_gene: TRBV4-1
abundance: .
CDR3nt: TGCGCCAGCAGCCAAGTTTCGCAGGACGAGCAGTACTTC
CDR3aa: CASSQVSQDEQYF

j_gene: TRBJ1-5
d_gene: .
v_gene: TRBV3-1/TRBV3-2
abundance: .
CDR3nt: TGTGCCAGCAGCCAAGGAGGGTACAATCAGCCCCAGCATTTT
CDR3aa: CASSQGGYNQPQHF

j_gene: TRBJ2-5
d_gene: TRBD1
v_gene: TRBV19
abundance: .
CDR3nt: TGTGCCAGTCGGGACAGGGCCTACCAAGAGACCCAGTACTTC
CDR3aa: CASRDRAYQETQYF

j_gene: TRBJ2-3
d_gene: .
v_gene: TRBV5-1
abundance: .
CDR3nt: TGCGCCAGCAGCTGGGACTCCACCCGCACAGATACGCAGTATTTT
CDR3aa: CASSWDSTRTDTQYF

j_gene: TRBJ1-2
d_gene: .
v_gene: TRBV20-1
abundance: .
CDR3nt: TGCAGTGCTGAGCCACTCTATGGCTACACCTTC
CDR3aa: CSAEPLYGYTF

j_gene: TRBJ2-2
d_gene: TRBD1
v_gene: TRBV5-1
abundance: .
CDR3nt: TGCGCCAGCAGCGTACAGGGGACCACCGGGGAGCTGTTTTTT
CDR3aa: CASSVQGTTGELFF

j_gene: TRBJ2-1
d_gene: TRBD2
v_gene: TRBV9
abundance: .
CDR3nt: TGTGCCAGCAGCGTGACTAGCGGGGTGGTCTCCTACAATGAGCAGTTCTTC
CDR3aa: CASSVTSGVVSYNEQFF

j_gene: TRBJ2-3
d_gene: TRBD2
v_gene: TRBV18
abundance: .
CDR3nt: TGTGCCAGCTCAGACTTACCCGGGACTAGCCCAGATACGCAGTATTTT
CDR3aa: CASSDLPGTSPDTQYF

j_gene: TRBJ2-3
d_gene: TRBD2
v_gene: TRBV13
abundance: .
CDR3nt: TGTGCCAGCAGCTTAGTAGGTTGGCGGGAGGCCTCTAGCACAGATACGCAGTATTTT
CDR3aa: CASSLVGWREASSTDTQYF

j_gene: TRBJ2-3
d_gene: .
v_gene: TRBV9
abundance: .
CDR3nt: TGTGCCAGCAGCGGGGAGCCTAGCCCAGATACGCAGTATTTT
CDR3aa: CASSGEPSPDTQYF

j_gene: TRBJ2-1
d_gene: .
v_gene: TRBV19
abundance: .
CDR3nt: TGTGCCAGTAGTATAGATTTTACAGACAACTCCTACAATGAGCAGTTCTTC
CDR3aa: CASSIDFTDNSYNEQFF

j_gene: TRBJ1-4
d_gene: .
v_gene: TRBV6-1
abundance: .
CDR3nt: TGTGCCAGCAGTGAGGGGGGTGAAAAACTGTTTTTT
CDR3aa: CASSEGGEKLFF

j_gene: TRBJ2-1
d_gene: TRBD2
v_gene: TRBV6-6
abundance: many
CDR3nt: TGTGCCAGCAGGCTAAGGACTAGCGGAGACAATGAGCAGTTCTTC
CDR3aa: CASRLRTSGDNEQFF

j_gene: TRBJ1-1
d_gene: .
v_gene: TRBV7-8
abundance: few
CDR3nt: TGTGCCAGCAGCCCCCCGTTGAGGGAAGCTTTCTTT
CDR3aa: CASSPPLREAFF

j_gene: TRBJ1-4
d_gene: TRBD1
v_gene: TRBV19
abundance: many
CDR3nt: TGTGCCAGTAGCGTCTCCGGGACAGGGAGCGAAAAACTGTTTTTT
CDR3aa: CASSVSGTGSEKLFF

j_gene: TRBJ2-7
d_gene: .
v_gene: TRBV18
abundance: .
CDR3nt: TGTGCCAGCTCAATCACCAGACAGGTAACCTACGAGCAGTACTTC
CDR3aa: CASSITRQVTYEQYF

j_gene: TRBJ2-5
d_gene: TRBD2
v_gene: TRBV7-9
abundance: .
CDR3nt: TGTGCCAGCAGCTCCCTAGCGGGTGGGGGTGAGACCCAGTACTTC
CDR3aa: CASSSLAGGGETQYF

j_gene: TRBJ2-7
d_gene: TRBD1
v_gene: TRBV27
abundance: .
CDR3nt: TGTGCCAGCAGTTGGTCCGGGACAGGGCCCTACGAGCAGTACTTC
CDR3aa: CASSWSGTGPYEQYF

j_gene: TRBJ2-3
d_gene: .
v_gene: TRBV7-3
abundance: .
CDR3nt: TGTGCCTCCGGGGTTGGTCCGGCAGATACGCAGTATTTT
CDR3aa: CASGVGPADTQYF

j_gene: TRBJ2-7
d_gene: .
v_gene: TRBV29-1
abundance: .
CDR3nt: TGCAGCGTTTACGGGGTTTACGAGCAGTACTTC
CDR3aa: CSVYGVYEQYF